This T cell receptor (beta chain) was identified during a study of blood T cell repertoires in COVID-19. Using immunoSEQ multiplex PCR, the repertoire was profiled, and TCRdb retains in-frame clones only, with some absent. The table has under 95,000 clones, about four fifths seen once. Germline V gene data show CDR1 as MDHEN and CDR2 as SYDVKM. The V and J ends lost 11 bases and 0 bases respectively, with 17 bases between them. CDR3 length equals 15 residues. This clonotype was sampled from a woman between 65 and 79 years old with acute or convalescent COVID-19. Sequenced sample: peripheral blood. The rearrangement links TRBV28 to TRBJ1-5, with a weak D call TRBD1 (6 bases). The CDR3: CAVHQGYHSNQPQHF. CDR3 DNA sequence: TGTGCCGTACACCAGGGGTACCATAGCAATCAGCCCCAGCATTTT. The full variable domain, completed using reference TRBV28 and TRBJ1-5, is DVKVTQSSRYLVKRTGEKVFLECVQDMDHENMFWYRQDPGLGLRLIYFSYDVKMKEKGDIPEGYSVSREKKERFSLILESASTNQTSMYLCAVHQGYHSNQPQHFGDGTRLSIL.